These 11 T cell receptor beta chains were sequenced from one sample in a study of cytomegalovirus exposure and HLA in healthy donors. The PCR was carried out with 60 Vbeta primers and 13 Jbeta primers. Assay: immunoSEQ multiplex PCR; the TCRdb copy retains only in-frame clones and omits some. The table lists approximately 220,000 clones, around four fifths of them singletons, with about 0.77% in the top ten. The source material was PBMCs. The receptors here all came from a boy aged 2 to 10 in good health and CMV-seronegative.

The rearrangement joins TRBV6-1 to TRBJ2-2; TRBD1 matches 8 bases. Trimming at V came to 0 bases and at J to 8 bases, leaving 14 bases not matched to a gene. CDR1 MNHNS and CDR2 SASEGT come from the germline V gene. CDR3 length: 18 residues. The CDR3 DNA sequence: TGTGCCAGCAGTGAAGCGTATCTGGGACAGGAAATCTTGGGGGAGCTGTTTTTT. This gives the protein CASSEAYLGQEILGELFF.

The chain has TRBV5-1 and TRBJ2-1, with TRBD2 matching 14 bases. V shed 3 bases, J shed 5 bases, and the junction held 13 bases outside the gene matches. The CDR3 extends over 19 amino acids. In germline, CDR1 is SGHRS, CDR2 YFSETQ. The CDR3 protein is CASSWARLAGGPKNNEQFF. The CDR3, as DNA: TGCGCCAGCAGCTGGGCGAGACTAGCGGGGGGGCCTAAGAACAATGAGCAGTTCTTC. The entire variable domain, with the rest obtained from reference TRBV5-1 and TRBJ2-1, is as follows: KAGVTQTPRYLIKTRGQQVTLSCSPISGHRSVSWYQQTPGQGLQFLFEYFSETQRNKGNFPGRFSGRQFSNSRSEMNVSTLELGDSALYLCASSWARLAGGPKNNEQFFGPGTRLTVL.

V and J are TRBV19 and TRBJ2-5; D may be TRBD2 (6 bases). With 5 bases removed from V and 3 bases from J, the gap between germline ends came to 13 bases. Germline lookup yields CDR1 LNHDA and CDR2 SQIVND (reference sequence). This CDR3 has 14 amino acids. DNA for the CDR3: TGTGCCAGTAGTTCGGGACTTACAAAAGAGACCCAGTACTTC. It encodes CASSSGLTKETQYF.

This clone occurred a few times. This chain joins TRBV5-1 and TRBJ1-1; tentative D call: TRBD1 (5 bases). V lost 1 base and J 0 bases, leaving 7 bases between the germline ends. The germline gives CDR1 SGHRS, CDR2 YFSETQ. The CDR3 covers 14 residues. Here the CDR3 reads CASSLSGMNTEAFF. For the CDR3, the DNA is TGCGCCAGCAGCTTGTCAGGGATGAACACTGAAGCTTTCTTT.

The chain joins TRBV5-6 to TRBJ1-6; tentatively, D is TRBD1 (5 bases). V lost 7 bases and J lost 6, with 14 bases in between. This CDR3 is 14 amino acids long. CDR1 and CDR2 (germline): SGHDT, YYEEEE. CDR3 region: CASERGLSNSPLHF. The CDR3, as DNA: TGTGCCAGCGAAAGGGGACTGAGTAATTCACCCCTCCACTTT.

The chain has TRBV7-2 and TRBJ2-1, with D maybe TRBD2 (6 bases). This CDR3 is 14 amino acids long. Trimming removed 5 bases from V and 7 bases from J, with 15 bases in between. CDR1 is SGHTA, CDR2 FQGNSA, per germline. The CDR3 nucleotides are TGTGCCAGCAGCGCAGAACTAGCCCTTAATGAGCAGTTCTTC. It codes for CASSAELALNEQFF.

The chain combines TRBV29-1 with TRBJ1-1; 7 bases line up with TRBD1. Germline loops: CDR1 SQVTM, CDR2 ANQGSEA. J was trimmed by 2 bases and V by 6 bases; bases with no gene match: 6. The length of the CDR3 is 13 residues. CDR3 DNA sequence: TGCAGCGTGGTCGGGACAGATAACACTGAAGCTTTCTTT. It specifies CSVVGTDNTEAFF.

This chain links TRBV11-2 with TRBJ2-3; TRBD2 matches at 12 bases. Per germline, CDR1 SGHAT and CDR2 FQNNGV. The CDR3 loop spans 16 amino acids. Unmatched junction bases numbered 5, after V lost 0 bases and J lost 7 bases. The CDR3 region is CASSLEPSGGGYTQYF. CDR3 nucleotide sequence: TGTGCCAGCAGCTTAGAACCTAGCGGGGGGGGCTATACGCAGTATTTT.

V gene TRBV30 combines with J gene TRBJ1-5; D possibly corresponds to TRBD1 (6 bases). CDR3 length equals 16 residues. V lost 0 bases and J 2 bases, leaving 14 bases between the germline ends. The germline V gene encodes CDR1 GTSNPN and CDR2 SVGIG (reference sequence). CDR3 loop: CAWSVQGRGGNQPQHF. Here the CDR3 DNA reads TGTGCCTGGAGTGTACAGGGTAGAGGGGGCAATCAGCCCCAGCATTTT. The whole variable domain, remainder taken from reference TRBV30 and TRBJ1-5, is SQTIHQWPATLVQPVGSPLSLECTVEGTSNPNLYWYRQAAGRGLQLLFYSVGIGQISSEVPQNLSASRPQDRQFILSSKKLLLSDSGFYLCAWSVQGRGGNQPQHFGDGTRLSIL.

The J gene is TRBJ1-1, the V gene TRBV9, with D unclear. The length of the CDR3 is 15 residues. V was clipped by 0 bases and J by 1 base, with 10 bases between them. The germline CDR1 and CDR2 sequences are SGDLS and YYNGEE. CDR3 in amino acids: CASSVGTAWNTEAFF. The CDR3 DNA sequence: TGTGCCAGCAGCGTAGGAACAGCCTGGAACACTGAAGCTTTCTTT.

The rearrangement joins TRBV27 to TRBJ1-2; possibly TRBD1 for D (6 bases). CDR1 MNHEY and CDR2 SMNVEV come from the germline V gene (reference sequence). The CDR3 has 15 residues. V was clipped by 6 bases and J by 5 bases, with 19 bases between them. This CDR3 is CASRSAGGARYGYTF. CDR3 bases: TGTGCCAGCAGATCCGCGGGGGGGGCAAGGTATGGCTACACCTTC.